Listed below are T cell receptor beta chains from one sample, sequenced in a study of blood T cell repertoires in COVID-19. Some clones are missing from TCRdb's copy, which holds only in-frame ones; the method was immunoSEQ multiplex PCR. Among roughly 80,000 clones listed, 82% were seen once. Material for sequencing was peripheral blood. The receptors were gathered from a human donor in a cohort sampled during active COVID-19. The conserved cysteine and the conserved F or W are not part of the CDR3 here.

V: TRBV11-2; J: TRBJ2-5; CDR3: ASSLWPRYQETQY
V: TRBV5-1; J: TRBJ2-2; CDR3: ASSDKNTGELF
V: TRBV28; J: TRBJ2-7; CDR3: ASSLPGQGSEEQY
V: TRBV12-5; J: TRBJ2-7; CDR3: ASGSVYGGYEQY
V: TRBV6-5; J: TRBJ1-6; CDR3: ASSSIYNSPLH
V: TRBV18; J: TRBJ1-1; CDR3: ASSGGQSVTEAF
V: TRBV5-8; J: TRBJ1-5; CDR3: ASSVPGNSNQPQH
V: TRBV18; J: TRBJ2-5; CDR3: ASSPQRGVQETQY
V: TRBV5-5; J: TRBJ1-2; CDR3: ASSLAGDYGYT
V: TRBV5-6; J: TRBJ2-1; CDR3: ASSRGSYNEQF
V: TRBV5-1; J: TRBJ2-7; CDR3: ASGRGTTDLGEQY
V: TRBV2; J: TRBJ2-5; CDR3: ASSIGQGAFETQY
V: TRBV5-1; J: TRBJ1-5; CDR3: ASSLEGKDQPQH
V: TRBV6-5; J: TRBJ2-6; CDR3: ASRPQGAGANVLT
V: TRBV7-3; J: TRBJ2-7; CDR3: ASSLTGGGLELEQY
V: TRBV27; J: TRBJ2-1; CDR3: ASSSKGGWDNEQF
V: TRBV6-5; J: TRBJ1-1; CDR3: ASSYSPQGWAF
V: TRBV5-1; J: TRBJ2-5; CDR3: ASSLGQGPQETQY
V: TRBV27; J: TRBJ2-1; CDR3: ASSLGGGIRNEQF
V: TRBV6-5; J: TRBJ1-6; CDR3: ASSYSGRGNSPLH
V: TRBV5-5; J: TRBJ2-7; CDR3: ASSLVSGGAYEQY
V: TRBV12-3/TRBV12-4; J: TRBJ1-1; CDR3: ASSPGRTEAF
V: TRBV28; J: TRBJ2-7; CDR3: ASSGQVGSWSYEQY
V: TRBV28; J: TRBJ2-2; CDR3: ASSPSQGRNTGELF
V: TRBV5-6; J: TRBJ1-2; CDR3: ASRVLTGRSGYT
V: TRBV4-2; J: TRBJ2-7; CDR3: ASSQGLAINYEQY
V: TRBV12-3/TRBV12-4; J: TRBJ1-3; CDR3: ASRIVDTIY
V: TRBV6-5; J: TRBJ2-7; CDR3: ASSTPRGGSNEQY
V: TRBV6-5; J: TRBJ2-1; CDR3: ASSYSGAKF
V: TRBV6-6; J: TRBJ1-5; CDR3: ASSRQDTNQPQH
V: TRBV4-1; J: TRBJ2-5; CDR3: ASSLTPGRGVFQETQY
V: TRBV7-8; J: TRBJ1-1; CDR3: ASSLGGQLNTEAF
V: TRBV9; J: TRBJ1-6; CDR3: ASSVGGESSPLH
V: TRBV5-4; J: TRBJ1-6; CDR3: ASSSRDRGLNSPLH
V: TRBV28; J: TRBJ2-7; CDR3: ASSFGQGTYEQY
V: TRBV7-2; J: TRBJ1-1; CDR3: ASSSRGRGSGTEAF
V: TRBV6-5; J: TRBJ1-5; CDR3: ASSKTGIPQPQH
V: TRBV2; J: TRBJ1-6; CDR3: ASSEHGRRPLH
V: TRBV10-3; J: TRBJ1-5; CDR3: AISAGGENQPQH
V: TRBV2; J: TRBJ2-3; CDR3: ASSESRGTDTQY
V: TRBV29-1; J: TRBJ1-1; CDR3: SVRSRDRVFTEAF
V: TRBV5-5; J: TRBJ2-5; CDR3: ASSFKLAGARETQY
V: TRBV12-1; J: TRBJ2-1; CDR3: ASSFAGGQGFLNEQF
V: TRBV4-1; J: TRBJ1-1; CDR3: ASSPIPQGGTEAF
V: TRBV7-2; J: TRBJ2-1; CDR3: ASSPQGWRQF
V: TRBV5-5; J: TRBJ2-2; CDR3: ASSPVGASGGNTGELF
V: TRBV6-5; J: TRBJ1-2; CDR3: ASSYSGQSDYGYT
V: TRBV28; J: TRBJ2-3; CDR3: ASSGALSTDTQY
V: TRBV4-1; J: TRBJ2-3; CDR3: ASSQGRLAGSTDTQY
V: TRBV7-2; J: TRBJ1-3; CDR3: ASSQSSGRSGNTIY
V: TRBV18; J: TRBJ2-5; CDR3: ASSTGQQETQY
V: TRBV19; J: TRBJ2-2; CDR3: ASSITGGSRFNTGELF
V: TRBV11-2; J: TRBJ2-1; CDR3: ASSLMRGGNEQF
V: TRBV6-4; J: TRBJ2-3; CDR3: ASKSGDTQY
V: TRBV3-1/TRBV3-2; J: TRBJ1-6; CDR3: ASSPNGGVANSPLH